Shown below are 6 T cell receptor beta chains from a single sample sequenced in a study of control samples from healthy donors and cancer patients. Generated by immunoSEQ multiplex PCR, the TCRdb table keeps only in-frame clones and is missing some. The table includes over 150,000 clones, around 90% detected once. The sequenced sample was blood. Receptor source: a middle-aged woman in good health.

This sequence joins TRBV20-1 and TRBJ1-5; D call uncertain. CDR1 and CDR2 (germline): DFQATT, SNEGSKA (reference sequence). The CDR3 consists of 11 residues. V lost 7 bases and J lost 5, with 9 bases in between. The CDR3 coding sequence is TGCAGTGATATTTCGGATCAGCCCCAGCATTTT. It codes for CSDISDQPQHF.

The chain carries TRBV2 and TRBJ2-2; D call uncertain. Deletions cut 2 bases from V and 0 bases from J, with 13 bases between. Germline CDR1 SNHLY, CDR2 FYNNEI. The CDR3 sequence is 17 residues long. CDR3 coding DNA: TGTGCCAGCAGTGAATTCGGCAGCTCGACGAACACCGGGGAGCTGTTTTTT. The encoded protein is CASSEFGSSTNTGELFF.

This chain joins TRBV6-5 and TRBJ2-1, with 8 positions matching TRBD2. The CDR3 contains 15 residues. With V trimmed by 6 bases and J by 7 bases, 11 bases remained unmatched. CDR1 is MNHEY and CDR2 is SVGAGI in the germline V gene. DNA of the CDR3: TGTGCCAGCAGCACGGCGCCGGGGGGGCGGAATGAGCAGTTCTTC. Its translation: CASSTAPGGRNEQFF.

The chain links TRBV9 to TRBJ1-1; D not certain. CDR1 is SGDLS, CDR2 YYNGEE, per germline. V lost 4 bases and J lost 11, with 12 bases in between. This CDR3 has 11 amino acids. The chain's CDR3 is CASSPRLGAFF. The CDR3 region has the DNA TGTGCCAGCAGCCCCAGATTAGGGGCTTTCTTT.

The chain employs TRBV14 and TRBJ1-3; D perhaps matches TRBD1 (5 bases). Germline CDR1 is SGHDN and CDR2 is FVKESK. The CDR3 has 13 residues. Trimming removed 3 bases at V and 8 bases at J, with 11 bases between. Here the CDR3 DNA reads TGTGCCAGCAGCCATCGGGACTCCTACACCATATATTTT. This gives the protein CASSHRDSYTIYF.

This chain uses TRBV13 with TRBJ1-1; D ambiguous. From germline, CDR1 is PRHDT and CDR2 FYEKMQ (reference sequence). Deletions cut 5 bases from V and 4 bases from J, with 14 bases between. The CDR3 totals 14 residues. The CDR3 region is CASSAPGRGTEAFF. The DNA for the CDR3 is TGTGCCAGCAGCGCGCCCGGGAGAGGCACTGAAGCTTTCTTT.